This T cell receptor beta chain was sequenced for a study of T cell responses to AZD1222 COVID-19 vaccine. Study-level findings and limits: Breadth and depth of Spike-specific TCRs rose after two AZD1222 doses.

With regard to this clone: Its antigen is as yet unknown.

Some clones are missing from TCRdb's copy, which holds only in-frame ones; the method was immunoSEQ multiplex PCR. This table has 150,000 to 200,000 clones, roughly nine tenths appearing once. This CDR3 region has 13 residues. The V end was cut by 2 bases, the J end by 8 bases, with 12 bases between. Germline loops: CDR1 LGHDT, CDR2 YNNKEL (reference sequence). The sequenced sample was peripheral blood, obtained on day 0 of AZD1222 vaccination. The receptor was isolated from an adult in good health. The chain is built from TRBV3-1 (or the pseudogene TRBV3-2) and TRBJ1-2; no clear D gene. CDR3 region: CASSQNDGFGYTF. DNA of the CDR3: TGTGCCAGCAGCCAAAACGACGGATTCGGCTACACCTTC.